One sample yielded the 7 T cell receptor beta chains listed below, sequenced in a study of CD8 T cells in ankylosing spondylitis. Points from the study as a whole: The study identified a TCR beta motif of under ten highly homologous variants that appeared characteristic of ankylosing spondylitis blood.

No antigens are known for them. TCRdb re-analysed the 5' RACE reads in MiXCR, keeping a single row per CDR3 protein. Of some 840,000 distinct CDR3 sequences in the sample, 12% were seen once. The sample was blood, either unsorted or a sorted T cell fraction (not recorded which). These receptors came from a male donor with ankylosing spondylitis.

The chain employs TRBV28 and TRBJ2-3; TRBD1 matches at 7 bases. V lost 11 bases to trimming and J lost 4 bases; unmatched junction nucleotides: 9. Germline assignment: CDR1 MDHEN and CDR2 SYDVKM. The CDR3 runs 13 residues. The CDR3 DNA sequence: TGTGCCGGAGGACAGAGGGGGCCAGATACGCAGTATTTT. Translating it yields CAGGQRGPDTQYF.

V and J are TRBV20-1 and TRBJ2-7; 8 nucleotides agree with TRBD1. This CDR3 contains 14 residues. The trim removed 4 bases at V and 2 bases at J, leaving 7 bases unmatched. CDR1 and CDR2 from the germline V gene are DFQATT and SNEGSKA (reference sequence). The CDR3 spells CSATTGGLPYEQYF. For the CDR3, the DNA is TGCAGTGCTACCACAGGGGGTCTGCCCTACGAGCAGTACTTC.

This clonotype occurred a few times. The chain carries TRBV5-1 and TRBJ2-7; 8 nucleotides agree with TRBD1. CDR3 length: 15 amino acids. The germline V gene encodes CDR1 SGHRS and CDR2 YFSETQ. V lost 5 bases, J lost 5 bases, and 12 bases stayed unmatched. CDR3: CASSYGQGRFDEQYF. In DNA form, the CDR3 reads TGCGCCAGCAGTTATGGACAGGGTCGATTCGACGAGCAGTACTTC.

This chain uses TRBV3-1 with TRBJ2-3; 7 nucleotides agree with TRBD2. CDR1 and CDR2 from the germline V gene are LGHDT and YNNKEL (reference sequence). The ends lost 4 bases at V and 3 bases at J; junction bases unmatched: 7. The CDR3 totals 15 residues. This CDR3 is CASSRIGLETDTQYF. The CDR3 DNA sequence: TGTGCCAGCAGCCGGATCGGACTAGAGACAGATACGCAGTATTTT.

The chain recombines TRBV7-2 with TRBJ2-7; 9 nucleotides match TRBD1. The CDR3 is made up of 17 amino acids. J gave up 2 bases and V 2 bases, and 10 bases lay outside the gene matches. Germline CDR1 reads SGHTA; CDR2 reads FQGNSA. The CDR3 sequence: CASSLRTGEPLPYEQYF. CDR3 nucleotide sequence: TGTGCCAGCAGCTTAAGGACAGGGGAGCCCCTGCCCTACGAGCAGTACTTC.

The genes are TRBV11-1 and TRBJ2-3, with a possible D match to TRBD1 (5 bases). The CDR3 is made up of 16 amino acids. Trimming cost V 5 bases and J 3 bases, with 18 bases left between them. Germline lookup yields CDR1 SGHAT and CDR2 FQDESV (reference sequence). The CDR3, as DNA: TGTGCCAGCAGCCCGAAGGTAGCACAGGCAACAGATACGCAGTATTTT. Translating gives CASSPKVAQATDTQYF.

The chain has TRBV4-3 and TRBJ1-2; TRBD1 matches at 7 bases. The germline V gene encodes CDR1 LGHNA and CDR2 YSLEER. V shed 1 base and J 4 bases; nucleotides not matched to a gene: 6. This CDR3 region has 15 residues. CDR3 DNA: TGCGCCAGCAGCCAAGGACAGGGTGGAGGCTATGGCTACACCTTC. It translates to CASSQGQGGGYGYTF.